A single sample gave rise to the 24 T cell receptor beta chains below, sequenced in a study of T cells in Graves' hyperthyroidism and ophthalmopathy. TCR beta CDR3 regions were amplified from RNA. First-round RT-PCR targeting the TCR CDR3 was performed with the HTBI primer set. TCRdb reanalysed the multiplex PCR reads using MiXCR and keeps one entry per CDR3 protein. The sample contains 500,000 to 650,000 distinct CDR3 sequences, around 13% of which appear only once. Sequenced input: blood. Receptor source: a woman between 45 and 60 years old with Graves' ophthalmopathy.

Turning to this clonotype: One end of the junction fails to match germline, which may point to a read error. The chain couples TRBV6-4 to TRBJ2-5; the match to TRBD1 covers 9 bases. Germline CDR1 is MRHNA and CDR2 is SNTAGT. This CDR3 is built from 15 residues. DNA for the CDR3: TGTGCCAGCAGTTACTCGGACAGGGGTGAAGAGACCCAGTACTTC. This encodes CASSYSDRGEETQYF.

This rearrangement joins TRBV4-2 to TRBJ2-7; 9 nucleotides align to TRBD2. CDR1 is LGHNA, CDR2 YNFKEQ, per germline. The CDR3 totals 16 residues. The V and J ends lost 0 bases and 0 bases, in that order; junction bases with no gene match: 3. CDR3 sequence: CASSQEASGNSYEQYF. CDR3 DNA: TGTGCCAGCAGCCAAGAAGCTAGCGGGAACTCCTACGAGCAGTACTTC.

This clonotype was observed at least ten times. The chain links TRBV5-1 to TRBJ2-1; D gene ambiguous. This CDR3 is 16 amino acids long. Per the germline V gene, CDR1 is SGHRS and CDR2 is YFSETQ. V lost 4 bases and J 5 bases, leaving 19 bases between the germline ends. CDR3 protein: CASSPPGLNQHNEQFF. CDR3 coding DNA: TGCGCCAGCAGCCCCCCGGGCCTTAATCAACACAATGAGCAGTTCTTC.

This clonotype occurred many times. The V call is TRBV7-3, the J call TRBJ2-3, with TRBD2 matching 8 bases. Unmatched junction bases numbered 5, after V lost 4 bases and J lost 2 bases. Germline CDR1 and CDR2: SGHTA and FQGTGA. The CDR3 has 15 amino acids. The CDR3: CASSSHSGTTDTQYF. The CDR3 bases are TGTGCCAGCAGCTCCCATAGCGGGACCACAGATACGCAGTATTTT.

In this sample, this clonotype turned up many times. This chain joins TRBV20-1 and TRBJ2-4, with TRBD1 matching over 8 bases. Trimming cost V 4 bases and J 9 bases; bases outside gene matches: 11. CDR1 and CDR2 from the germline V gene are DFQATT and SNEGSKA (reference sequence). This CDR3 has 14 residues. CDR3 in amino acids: CSANGQGMDSIQYF. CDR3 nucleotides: TGCAGTGCTAACGGACAGGGTATGGATTCCATTCAGTACTTC.

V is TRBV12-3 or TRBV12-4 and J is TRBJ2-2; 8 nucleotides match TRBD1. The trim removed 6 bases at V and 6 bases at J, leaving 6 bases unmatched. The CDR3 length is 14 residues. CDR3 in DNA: TGTGCCAGCAGACCACAGGGGGTTCCCGGGGAGCTGTTTTTT. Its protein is CASRPQGVPGELFF.

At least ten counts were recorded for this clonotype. CDR3 residues: CASSPRDRGSPLHF. Here the CDR3 DNA reads TGTGCCAGCAGCCCCCGGGACAGGGGTTCACCCCTCCACTTT. The chain uses TRBV7-2 and TRBJ1-6, with 10 bases aligning to TRBD1. Losses at the gene ends were 5 bases for V and 9 bases for J; bases not matched to a gene: 4. Germline V lookup: CDR1 SGHTA, CDR2 FQGNSA. CDR3 length: 14 amino acids.

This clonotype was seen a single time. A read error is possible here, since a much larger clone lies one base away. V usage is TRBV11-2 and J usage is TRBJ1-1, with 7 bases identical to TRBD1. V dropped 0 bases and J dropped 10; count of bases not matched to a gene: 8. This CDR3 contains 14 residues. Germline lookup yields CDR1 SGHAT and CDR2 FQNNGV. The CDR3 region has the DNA TGTGCCAGCAGCTTAGACAGGGGGATAAACTTAGCTTTCTTT. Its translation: CASSLDRGINLAFF.

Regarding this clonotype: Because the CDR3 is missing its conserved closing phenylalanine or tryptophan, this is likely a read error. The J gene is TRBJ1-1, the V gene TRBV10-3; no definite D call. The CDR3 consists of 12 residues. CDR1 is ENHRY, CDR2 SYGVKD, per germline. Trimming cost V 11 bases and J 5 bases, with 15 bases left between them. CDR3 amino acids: CASSGGETEAFL. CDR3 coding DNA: TGTGCCTCATCTGGCGGAGAGACTGAAGCTTTCCTT.

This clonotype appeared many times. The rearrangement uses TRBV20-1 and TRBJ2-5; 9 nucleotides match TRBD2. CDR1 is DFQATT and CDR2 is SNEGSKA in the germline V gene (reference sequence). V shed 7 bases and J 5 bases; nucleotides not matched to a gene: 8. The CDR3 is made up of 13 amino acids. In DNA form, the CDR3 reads TGCAGTGGATCTTCTAGCGGGACGGAGACCCAGTACTTC. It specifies CSGSSSGTETQYF.

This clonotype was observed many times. The CDR3 is CASRMRDTQETQYF. As DNA, the CDR3 is TGTGCCAGCAGGATGAGGGACACTCAAGAGACCCAGTACTTC. The chain combines TRBV28 with TRBJ2-5, with a weak D call TRBD1 (6 bases). The V gene's germline CDR1 is MDHEN and CDR2 SYDVKM. CDR3 length equals 14 residues. Trimming removed 6 bases at V and 2 bases at J, with 13 bases between.

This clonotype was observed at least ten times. CDR3 in DNA: TGCGCCAGCAGTGAGCTTGGACTAGCGCTTAACAATGAGCAGTTCTTC. The encoded protein is CASSELGLALNNEQFF. The chain is built from TRBV10-2 and TRBJ2-1; 9 bases are shared with TRBD2. The CDR3 is 16 amino acids. CDR1 is WSHSY and CDR2 is SAAADI in the germline V gene. The V and J ends lost 2 bases and 5 bases, in that order; junction bases with no gene match: 7.

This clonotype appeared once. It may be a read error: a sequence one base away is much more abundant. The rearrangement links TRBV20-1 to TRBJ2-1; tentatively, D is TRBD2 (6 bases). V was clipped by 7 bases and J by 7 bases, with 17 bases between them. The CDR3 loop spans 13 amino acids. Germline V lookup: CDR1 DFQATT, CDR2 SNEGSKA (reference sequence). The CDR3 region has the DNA TGCAGTGGCCCAGGCGTCGGGAGAAATGAGCAGTTCTTC. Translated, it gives CSGPGVGRNEQFF.

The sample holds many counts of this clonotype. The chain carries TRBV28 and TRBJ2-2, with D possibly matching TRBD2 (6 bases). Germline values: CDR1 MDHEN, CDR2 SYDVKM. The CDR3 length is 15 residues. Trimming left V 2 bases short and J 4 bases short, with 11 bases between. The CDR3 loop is CASSLLPGSTGELFF. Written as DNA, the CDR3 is TGTGCCAGCAGTTTACTTCCCGGGAGCACCGGGGAGCTGTTTTTT.

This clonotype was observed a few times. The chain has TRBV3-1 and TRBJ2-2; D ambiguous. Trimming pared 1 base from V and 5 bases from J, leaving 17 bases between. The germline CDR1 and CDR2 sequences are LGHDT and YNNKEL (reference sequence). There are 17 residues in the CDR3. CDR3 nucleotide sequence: TGTGCCAGCAGCCAAGTTAGGCGGCGAGTAGGTACCGGGGAGCTGTTTTTT. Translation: CASSQVRRRVGTGELFF.

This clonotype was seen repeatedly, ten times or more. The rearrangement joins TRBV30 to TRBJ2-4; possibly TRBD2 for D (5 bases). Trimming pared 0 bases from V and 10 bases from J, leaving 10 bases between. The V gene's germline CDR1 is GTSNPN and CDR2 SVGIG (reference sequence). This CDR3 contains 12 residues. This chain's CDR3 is CAWSVRGRIQYF. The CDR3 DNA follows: TGTGCCTGGAGTGTACGGGGTCGGATTCAGTACTTC.

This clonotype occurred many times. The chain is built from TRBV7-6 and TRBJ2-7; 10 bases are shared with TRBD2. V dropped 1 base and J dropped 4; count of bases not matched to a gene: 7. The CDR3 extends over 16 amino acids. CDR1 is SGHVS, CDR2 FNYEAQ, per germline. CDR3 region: CASSLGPASGSYEQYF. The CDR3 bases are TGTGCCAGCAGCTTAGGTCCCGCTAGCGGGAGTTACGAGCAGTACTTC.

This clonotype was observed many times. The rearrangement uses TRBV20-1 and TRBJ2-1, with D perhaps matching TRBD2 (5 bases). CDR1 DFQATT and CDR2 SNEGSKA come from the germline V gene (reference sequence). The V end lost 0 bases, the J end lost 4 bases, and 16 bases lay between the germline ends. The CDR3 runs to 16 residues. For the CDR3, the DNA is TGCAGTGCTAGAGATCGACGAGGCGGAGGTTACAATGAGCAGTTCTTC. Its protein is CSARDRRGGGYNEQFF.

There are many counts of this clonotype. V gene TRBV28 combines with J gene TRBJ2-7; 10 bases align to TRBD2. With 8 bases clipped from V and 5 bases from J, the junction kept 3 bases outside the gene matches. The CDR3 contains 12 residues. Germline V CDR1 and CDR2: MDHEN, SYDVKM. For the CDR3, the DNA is TGTGCCAGCTCAGGGACTAGCGACGAGCAGTACTTC. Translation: CASSGTSDEQYF.

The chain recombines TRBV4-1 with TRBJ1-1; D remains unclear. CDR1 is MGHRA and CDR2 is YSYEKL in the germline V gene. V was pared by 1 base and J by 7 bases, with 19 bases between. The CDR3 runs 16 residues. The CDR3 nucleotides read TGCGCCAGCAGCCAAGTGGGGAGAGCCCCGATGGGTGAAGCTTTCTTT. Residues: CASSQVGRAPMGEAFF.

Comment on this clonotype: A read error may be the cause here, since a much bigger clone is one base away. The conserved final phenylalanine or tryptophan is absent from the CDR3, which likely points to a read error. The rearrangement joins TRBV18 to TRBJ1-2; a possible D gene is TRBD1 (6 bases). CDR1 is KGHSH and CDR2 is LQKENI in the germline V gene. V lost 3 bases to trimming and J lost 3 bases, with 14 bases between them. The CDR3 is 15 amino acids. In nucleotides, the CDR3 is TGTGCCAGCTCACCTCAGCATTCAGGGGACTATGGCTACACCTCC. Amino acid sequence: CASSPQHSGDYGYTS.

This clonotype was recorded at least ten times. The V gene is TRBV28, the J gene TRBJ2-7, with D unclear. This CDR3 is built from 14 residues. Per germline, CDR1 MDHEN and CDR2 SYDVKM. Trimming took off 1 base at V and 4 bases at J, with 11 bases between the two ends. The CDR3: CASSLLAEGYEQYF. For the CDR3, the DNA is TGTGCCAGCAGTTTATTGGCTGAAGGTTACGAGCAGTACTTC.

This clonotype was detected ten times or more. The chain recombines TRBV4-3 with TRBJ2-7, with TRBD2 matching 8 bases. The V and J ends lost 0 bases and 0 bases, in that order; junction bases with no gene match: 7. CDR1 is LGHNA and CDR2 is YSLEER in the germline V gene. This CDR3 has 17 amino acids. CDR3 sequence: CASSQDLGSGNSYEQYF. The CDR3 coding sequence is TGCGCCAGCAGCCAAGATCTAGGTAGCGGGAACTCCTACGAGCAGTACTTC.

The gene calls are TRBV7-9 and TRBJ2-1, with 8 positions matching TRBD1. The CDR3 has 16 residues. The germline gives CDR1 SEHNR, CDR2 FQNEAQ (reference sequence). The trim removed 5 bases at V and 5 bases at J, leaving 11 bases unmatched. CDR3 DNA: TGTGCCAGCAGCCCCTTAAACAGGGGGAGCCACAATGAGCAGTTCTTC. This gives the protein CASSPLNRGSHNEQFF.